This TCR beta chain was identified in a study of control samples from healthy donors and cancer patients. Clones were sequenced by immunoSEQ multiplex PCR, and TCRdb holds only the in-frame ones, with some missing. The data contain some 100,000 clones, about 90% of them singletons. Trimming stripped 2 bases from V and 2 bases from J, with 7 bases between. The CDR3 runs to 14 residues. Germline assignment: CDR1 MDHEN and CDR2 SYDVKM. Material: blood. This TCR was sampled from a man younger than 45 in good health. The gene calls are TRBV28 and TRBJ1-5; D remains unclear. CDR3 amino acids: CASSLRQGNQPQHF. The CDR3 DNA reads TGTGCCAGCAGTTTACGCCAGGGCAATCAGCCCCAGCATTTT.